This is a list of T cell receptor beta chains from one sample in a study of blood T cells in healthy people across ages. One entry per CDR3 protein, called by TCRdb with MiXCR from the 5' RACE reads. The sample lists approximately 800,000 distinct CDR3 sequences, around 25% occurring once. In addition, the sample was reused for a study of T cells of mothers and their children.

Sequencing was done on a sample of blood. These TCRs come from a boy aged 5 to 17 in good health. CDR3s include the opening cysteine and the closing phenylalanine or tryptophan. A D gene is named only where the DNA matches it firmly. Clone size is stated in some rows and not others, as once, few, many or a class when expanded.

J gene: TRBJ2-7
D gene: NA
clone size: NA
V gene: TRBV29-1
CDR3 protein: CSVERPYTYEQYF
CDR3 DNA: TGCAGCGTTGAAAGGCCATACACCTACGAGCAGTACTTC

J gene: TRBJ2-7
D gene: NA
clone size: few
V gene: TRBV2
CDR3 protein: CASASGAASYEQYF
CDR3 DNA: TGTGCCAGCGCCTCGGGGGCGGCCTCCTACGAGCAGTACTTC

J gene: TRBJ2-1
D gene: TRBD2
clone size: few
V gene: TRBV28
CDR3 protein: CASSLLGTTGGDEQFF
CDR3 DNA: TGTGCCAGCAGTTTGTTGGGGACTACGGGTGGGGATGAGCAGTTCTTC

J gene: TRBJ2-5
D gene: NA
clone size: few
V gene: TRBV6-5
CDR3 protein: CASSYGAETQYF
CDR3 DNA: TGTGCCAGCAGTTACGGCGCAGAGACCCAGTACTTC

J gene: TRBJ1-1
D gene: NA
clone size: NA
V gene: TRBV12-3/TRBV12-4
CDR3 protein: CASIKSGGDTEAFF
CDR3 DNA: TGTGCCAGCATCAAGAGTGGGGGCGACACTGAAGCTTTCTTT

J gene: TRBJ2-5
D gene: NA
clone size: NA
V gene: TRBV7-3
CDR3 protein: CASSLRRQETQYF
CDR3 DNA: TGTGCCAGCAGCTTAAGACGCCAAGAGACCCAGTACTTC

J gene: TRBJ2-1
D gene: NA
clone size: NA
V gene: TRBV20-1
CDR3 protein: CSARDPSRYNEQFF
CDR3 DNA: TGCAGTGCTAGAGATCCGTCTAGATACAATGAGCAGTTCTTC

J gene: TRBJ2-1
D gene: TRBD2
clone size: NA
V gene: TRBV5-1
CDR3 protein: CASSKNGGDSYNEQFF
CDR3 DNA: TGCGCCAGCAGCAAAAACGGGGGGGACTCCTACAATGAGCAGTTCTTC

J gene: TRBJ2-6
D gene: NA
clone size: few
V gene: TRBV29-1
CDR3 protein: CSVDGGLGANVLTF
CDR3 DNA: TGCAGCGTTGATGGGGGGCTTGGGGCCAACGTCCTGACTTTC

J gene: TRBJ2-2
D gene: NA
clone size: NA
V gene: TRBV29-1
CDR3 protein: CSVPTTGATGELFF
CDR3 DNA: TGCAGCGTTCCTACAACCGGGGCCACCGGGGAGCTGTTTTTT

J gene: TRBJ2-1
D gene: NA
clone size: few
V gene: TRBV5-1
CDR3 protein: CASSLEGVSYNEQFF
CDR3 DNA: TGCGCCAGCAGCTTGGAGGGGGTTTCCTACAATGAGCAGTTCTTC

J gene: TRBJ2-3
D gene: TRBD1
clone size: NA
V gene: TRBV7-9
CDR3 protein: CASSSNIRDRGHHTQYF
CDR3 DNA: TGTGCCAGCAGCTCCAATATCCGGGACAGGGGGCATCATACGCAGTATTTT